The T cell receptor beta chain described here comes from a study of blood T cells in healthy people across ages (dated by TCRdb to about 2015). About the study as a whole: In model experiments, template switching captured roughly one uniquely barcoded TCR beta cDNA molecule for every two T cells. Using deep sequencing normalized with unique cDNA molecular identifiers, the study measured how TCR beta repertoire diversity changes with age. The donors were split into four age groups: young (average around 17 years), middle-aged (roughly 40), aged (62) and long-lived (roughly 77). To avoid experimental bias, donors of different ages were spread randomly across the sequencing lanes. The study analyzed two additional independent replicas of 1 million unique cDNA reads from the same blood draw for two donors, one aged 18 to 30 and one aged 80 or older. The investigation overall reported the following: As age increased, observed TCR beta diversity per million T cells dropped in a roughly linear way, and a significant reduction was already evident by age 40. The long-lived group showed more naive CD4+ T cells, fewer expanded clones and increased TCR diversity than the aged group, suggesting age selection. Conclusive comparison of naive and antigen-experienced compartments was prevented by the profiling of bulk unsorted PBMCs. The CMV infection status of donors was not known, potentially confounding age-related changes in expanded clonotypes. Total diversity estimates from one million sequenced T cells were considered lower bounds and underestimates. The percentage of naive T cells measured by flow cytometry correlated strongly with observed TCR beta diversity.

The CDR3 numbers 15 residues from cysteine through phenylalanine. CDR3 DNA is the only sequence kept; it has 45 bases, read in frame from the first base. From a lookup of the germline V gene (reference sequence), CDR1 and CDR2 are LGHDT and YNNKEL. V and J are trimmed by 4 bases and 6 bases, and the gene matches miss 6 bases of the junction. Preparation of the library involved 5' RACE. The sequencing machine was an Illumina HiSeq 2500. A second PCR of 7 to 11 cycles was performed with a sample-barcoded 5' primer and a J-beta primer mix. A template-switch 5' adaptor carrying 12 random nucleotides introduced a unique molecular identifier onto each TCR beta cDNA molecule. Each sample yielded at least 2.5 million CDR3-containing paired-end reads. The Mint cDNA synthesis kit, primed by a TRBC-specific oligonucleotide, was used to synthesize first-strand cDNA from all RNA. Following uracil-DNA glycosylase treatment, all cDNA underwent a first 18-cycle PCR with the universal primers M1SS and BC2_uni_R. For the original study's pipeline: For normalization, 1 million high-quality reads, each with a distinct molecular identifier, were randomly selected from each sample. Instead of being binned into consensus sequences, reads with shared molecular identifiers were discarded. MiTCR, with a Q25 quality threshold and the strictest error-elimination algorithm, was used for CDR3 identification, clonotype clustering and error correction. A nonparametric unseen species model with Euler transformation was used to estimate a lower bound on total TCR beta diversity. Through fastp at Q25 and MiXCR, TCRdb rebuilt clones from the public reads, retaining in-frame beta chains. CDR3 protein sequences are deduplicated, and each keeps its most common genes and DNA. The V and J calls reflect TCRdb's pipeline rather than the authors' work. This sample has around 1,500,000 distinct CDR3 sequences in its table, and about 28% of those were observed once. The ten largest clones capture 7% to 9% of the sample.

Note on this clonotype: Its antigen is unknown. The record has no base qualities; no much larger clone is one base away.

Donors were under 40 systemically healthy Caucasian individuals from Russia aged roughly 6 to 90 years. Each donor gave about 10 milliliters of peripheral blood, drawn into EDTA-treated Vacutainer tubes. PBMCs were isolated by Ficoll-Paque density-gradient centrifugation, with at least 6.5 million obtained per sample. Trizol reagent was used to extract total RNA from the PBMCs, yielding at least 5.5 micrograms per sample. For every donor, an aliquot of PBMCs went through flow cytometry to measure the percentages of naive CD45RAhigh/CD27high T cells. Recombination joined TRBV3-1 with TRBJ1-4; 9 central nucleotides agree with TRBD1. The TCR originated in a woman aged 25 to 39 in good health. Sequencing was done on a sample of blood. The nucleotide sequence reads TGTGCCAGCAGCCTTTGGACAGGGGAGGATGAAAAACTGTTTTTT. This encodes CASSLWTGEDEKLFF.